Listed below are T cell receptor beta chains from one sample, sequenced in a study of T cell responses to AZD1222 COVID-19 vaccine. TCRdb's table, derived via immunoSEQ multiplex PCR, lists solely in-frame clones and lacks some. The top ten hold around 8.1% of the sample, which has some 92,000 clones, roughly nine tenths seen once. The specimen was peripheral blood, collected on day 0 of AZD1222 vaccination. The receptor set was obtained from an adult in good health. The CDR3 runs from the conserved cysteine through the conserved F or W. A D gene is named only where the DNA matches it firmly. The size of a clone is reported for some rows only, either as once, few or many, or as a class for expanded clones.

cdr3_nt	cdr3_aa	j_call	v_call	d_call	clone_size
TGTGCCACTTCGGACAGGGTATATAGCAATCAGCCCCAGCATTTT	CATSDRVYSNQPQHF	TRBJ1-5	TRBV6-5	TRBD1	.
TGTGCCAGCAGCCTTAACTACGAGCAGTACTTC	CASSLNYEQYF	TRBJ2-7	TRBV7-9	.	.
TGCGCCAGCCGGCGGGGTAATGAAAAACTGTTTTTT	CASRRGNEKLFF	TRBJ1-4	TRBV10-2	.	.
TGTGCCAGTAGTATCGGTTCCGGGACAGGGGTCTACGAGCAGTACTTC	CASSIGSGTGVYEQYF	TRBJ2-7	TRBV19	TRBD1	.
TGTGCCAGCTCACCAAGGGGGACAGGGGCCCGGAACACTGAAGCTTTCTTT	CASSPRGTGARNTEAFF	TRBJ1-1	TRBV18	TRBD1	.
TGTGCCAGCAGCTTAAATGGGGACACCCTAGCCAAAAACATTCAGTACTTC	CASSLNGDTLAKNIQYF	TRBJ2-4	TRBV7-3	.	.
TGTGCCAGCAGCGTAGTAATAGCGGGAGTCTCTGAGCAGTTCTTC	CASSVVIAGVSEQFF	TRBJ2-1	TRBV9	TRBD2	.
TGTGCCAGCAGCTTGGACAGGATGGCTTTCTTT	CASSLDRMAFF	TRBJ1-1	TRBV5-6	.	.
TGTGCCAGCAGTTGGACAGCGTCAGCCGAGCAGTACTTC	CASSWTASAEQYF	TRBJ2-7	TRBV7-3	.	.
TGTGCCAGCAGCGTAGTCCCCGGGACAGGAGCATACGAGCAGTACTTC	CASSVVPGTGAYEQYF	TRBJ2-7	TRBV11-2	TRBD1	once
TGTGCCAGCAGCTTTGGACTAGCGGGGGGGCTTGGCGAGCAGTACTTC	CASSFGLAGGLGEQYF	TRBJ2-7	TRBV13	TRBD2	.
TGTGCCAGCCGATCGAGGGAACTCGGTGGCTACACCTTC	CASRSRELGGYTF	TRBJ1-2	TRBV6-6	.	.
TGTGCCAGCAGTGCACAGGGGGTTCAGGACAATGAGCAGTTCTTC	CASSAQGVQDNEQFF	TRBJ2-1	TRBV2	TRBD1	.
TGCGCCAGCAGCCGGGGGACCTCGGAAGAGTACGGCTACACCTTC	CASSRGTSEEYGYTF	TRBJ1-2	TRBV5-1	.	.
TGTGCCAGCAGCGTAGGACAGGCGTACGATTCACCCCTCCACTTT	CASSVGQAYDSPLHF	TRBJ1-6	TRBV9	.	.
TGTGCCACCAGATCCCTCGAGGGGGAAGGCTCCTACAATGAGCAGTTCTTC	CATRSLEGEGSYNEQFF	TRBJ2-1	TRBV24-1	.	once
TGTGCCAGCAGTTATCCTCCAGGTAACTATGGCTACACCTTC	CASSYPPGNYGYTF	TRBJ1-2	TRBV6-8	.	.
TGTGCCAGCAGCTTATTTCAGGGGCGGGACACCGGGGAGCTGTTTTTT	CASSLFQGRDTGELFF	TRBJ2-2	TRBV11-2	.	.
TGTGCCAGCAGCACCCGGCGGGAGGGCACAGATACGCAGTATTTT	CASSTRREGTDTQYF	TRBJ2-3	TRBV7-2	TRBD2	.
TGTGCCAGCCTTAGGGACAGGGGCGACGGGGAGCTGTTTTTT	CASLRDRGDGELFF	TRBJ2-2	TRBV6-5	TRBD1	.
TGTGCCAGCACTCAGGGAGGGGAGGCTTTCTTT	CASTQGGEAFF	TRBJ1-1	TRBV27	.	.
TGTGCCAGCTCACTTGGACAGGGTAGTCCTGAAGCTTTCTTT	CASSLGQGSPEAFF	TRBJ1-1	TRBV18	TRBD1	once
TGCGCCAGCAGCCAAGATCTCGGGGGCTACTCTGGAAACACCATATATTTT	CASSQDLGGYSGNTIYF	TRBJ1-3	TRBV4-3	.	.
TGTGCCAGCAGCCAAGCCTACGAGCAGTACTTC	CASSQAYEQYF	TRBJ2-7	TRBV3-1/TRBV3-2	.	.
TGTGCCAGCAGCTTGACAGCCCAATCAGCCCAGCATTTT	CASSLTAQSAQHF	TRBJ1-5	TRBV7-2	.	once
TGTGCCAGCTCACCACCCGGCGGCGGGCTCACAGATACGCAGTATTTT	CASSPPGGGLTDTQYF	TRBJ2-3	TRBV18	.	.
TGTGCCAGCAGTATCCCGGGACAGGGGCGTAATGAGCAGTTCTTC	CASSIPGQGRNEQFF	TRBJ2-1	TRBV6-6	TRBD1	.
TGTGCCAGCAGCCCTGGACTAGCGGGAGGGCACAATGAGCAGTTCTTC	CASSPGLAGGHNEQFF	TRBJ2-1	TRBV7-3	TRBD2	.
TGTGCCAGCAGCGACCGGGACAGGGGACACGAGCAGTACTTC	CASSDRDRGHEQYF	TRBJ2-7	TRBV9	TRBD1	.
TGTGCCAGCTCAGCCGGACGGGGCACAGATACGCAGTATTTT	CASSAGRGTDTQYF	TRBJ2-3	TRBV18	.	.
TGTGCCATCACCCGGGACCCGCAGGGACAGCCCCAGCATTTT	CAITRDPQGQPQHF	TRBJ1-5	TRBV10-3	.	.
TGTGCCAGCAGGACAGGGGTTGGGTCCTACGAGCAGTACTTC	CASRTGVGSYEQYF	TRBJ2-7	TRBV2	TRBD1	.
TGTGCCAGCAGCCAAACGCCAGGCACTGAAGCTTTCTTT	CASSQTPGTEAFF	TRBJ1-1	TRBV4-2	.	.
TGTGCCAGTAATAAGGTGGGCGGTTTCAATCAGCCCCAGCATTTT	CASNKVGGFNQPQHF	TRBJ1-5	TRBV19	.	.
TGCGCCAGCAGCTTGGGAGGACTAGCGGGGGGCGGCCCAGATACGCAGTATTTT	CASSLGGLAGGGPDTQYF	TRBJ2-3	TRBV5-1	TRBD2	once
TGCAGTGCTAGTACAGGGTGGGGTAGTTATGGCTACACCTTC	CSASTGWGSYGYTF	TRBJ1-2	TRBV20-1	.	.
TGTGCCAGCAGCCATGGGAGTATGAACACTGAAGCTTTCTTT	CASSHGSMNTEAFF	TRBJ1-1	TRBV3-1/TRBV3-2	.	.
TGTGCCAGCAGCCAGGCTAGCGGGGGGTGGGATACGCAGTATTTT	CASSQASGGWDTQYF	TRBJ2-3	TRBV3-1/TRBV3-2	TRBD2	.
TGTGCCAGCAGCTTCTTAACAGGGGGCCACGAGCAGTACTTC	CASSFLTGGHEQYF	TRBJ2-7	TRBV7-8	TRBD1	.
TGCGCCAGCAGCCAAGACGGACAGGGTGATGGGAAACTGTTTTTT	CASSQDGQGDGKLFF	TRBJ1-4	TRBV4-3	TRBD1	.
TGTGCCAGTAGTCGGGGAGGGGACTCACCCCTCCACTTT	CASSRGGDSPLHF	TRBJ1-6	TRBV19	.	.
TGCGCCAGCAGCTTGGGCCCACAGGGAACTAATGAAAAACTGTTTTTT	CASSLGPQGTNEKLFF	TRBJ1-4	TRBV5-1	.	.